The clone carrying this T cell receptor (beta chain) was seen ten or more times. No antigen is known for it. Germline CDR1 reads SGHTA; CDR2 reads FQGNSA. Trimming removed 1 base at V and 0 bases at J, with 3 bases between. This CDR3 comprises 13 residues. Scientists made TCR beta libraries using quantitative 5'-RACE with molecular barcodes. TCRdb recomputed calls from the 5' RACE reads with MiXCR, one row per CDR3 protein. The sample contains some 250,000 distinct CDR3 sequences, more than 20% of which appear only once. This sample was included in a study of CD8 T cells in ankylosing spondylitis. Study-level findings and limits: Some motif variants had been reported before (in reactive arthritis synovial fluid and blood). Several highly homologous variants made up a TCR beta motif that seemed to typify ankylosing spondylitis blood. Those disease-linked clones were CD8+; they were also relatively rare in peripheral blood.

This TCR derives from a male donor with ankylosing spondylitis or in good health (not recorded which). This chain uses TRBV7-2 with TRBJ1-1; D remains unclear. The sample was blood, either unsorted or a sorted T cell fraction (not recorded which). The CDR3: CASSLEMNTEAFF. In DNA form, the CDR3 reads TGTGCCAGCAGCTTAGAAATGAACACTGAAGCTTTCTTT.